This TCR beta chain stems from a study of cytomegalovirus exposure and HLA in healthy donors. PCR employed 60 Vbeta and 13 Jbeta primers. The method was immunoSEQ multiplex PCR; TCRdb's version includes in-frame clones alone and lacks a portion of them. This table has fewer than 150,000 clones, about three quarters appearing once. General study results and limits: A later analysis revealed that TCR association rates differed between HLA loci, peaking at DRB1 and bottoming out at HLA-C.

On this clone: Its specificity is not known.

There are 17 residues in the CDR3. CDR1 and CDR2 from the germline V gene are SGHRS and YFSETQ. Trimming took off 0 bases at V and 0 bases at J, with 15 bases between the two ends. This chain connects TRBV5-1 to TRBJ2-5; D is perhaps TRBD2 (5 bases). This TCR was recovered from a woman aged 25-40 years in good health and CMV-seronegative. The specimen was PBMCs. The CDR3 is CASSLDGSWVYQETQYF. DNA of the CDR3: TGCGCCAGCAGCTTGGATGGGAGCTGGGTGTACCAAGAGACCCAGTACTTC.